These 7 T cell receptor beta chains share one sample of origin, sequenced in a study of cytomegalovirus exposure and HLA in healthy donors. 13 Jbeta primers and 60 Vbeta primers were used for the PCR. Libraries were prepared by immunoSEQ multiplex PCR; TCRdb keeps only in-frame clonotypes and omits some of them. The table has 100,000 to 150,000 clones, roughly four fifths seen once. Input material: PBMCs. The receptors come from a male donor in good health and CMV-seropositive.

This clone was seen only a few times. The chain recombines TRBV12-1 with TRBJ2-7; the table assigns TRBD2, which was not confirmed against the DNA. TRBV12-1 is annotated as a pseudogene. This CDR3 is 15 amino acids long. CDR3 in amino acids: CASSFEVSGTDEQYF. The CDR3 region has the DNA TGTGCCAGCAGCTTTGAGGTTAGCGGGACGGACGAGCAGTACTTC.

Comments on this clone: At one end, the junction sequence differs from germline, possibly due to a read error. The rearrangement links TRBV14 to TRBJ2-7; unclear D gene. This CDR3 spans 14 amino acids. From germline, CDR1 is SGHDN and CDR2 FVKESK. This CDR3 is CASGQGANPYEQYF. CDR3 nucleotide sequence: TGTGCCAGCGGCCAAGGCGCAAATCCGTACGAGCAGTACTTC.

This clone came up once. The chain uses TRBV19 and TRBJ2-1, with 9 bases aligning to TRBD2. With V trimmed by 3 bases and J by 6 bases, 12 bases remained unmatched. The CDR3 has 17 residues. CDR1 and CDR2 (germline): LNHDA, SQIVND (reference sequence). CDR3: CASSIWASGTKGNEQFF. In DNA, the CDR3 is TGTGCCAGTAGTATCTGGGCTAGCGGGACCAAGGGCAATGAGCAGTTCTTC.

This chain joins TRBV10-3 and TRBJ2-7, with 7 bases aligning to TRBD1. The CDR3 runs to 13 residues. Germline CDR1 ENHRY, CDR2 SYGVKD. The V segment lost 7 bases and the J segment 2 bases; nucleotides outside the gene matches: 5. The CDR3 reads CAIKTGTAYEQYF. DNA for the CDR3: TGTGCCATCAAGACAGGGACAGCCTACGAGCAGTACTTC.

The chain combines TRBV7-2 with TRBJ1-1; D may be TRBD1 (6 bases). The CDR3 is 15 amino acids. V was clipped by 2 bases and J by 1 base, with 11 bases between them. Germline lookup yields CDR1 SGHTA and CDR2 FQGNSA. The CDR3 DNA follows: TGTGCCAGCAGCTTAATTCGGGGGGCGAACACTGAAGCTTTCTTT. The encoded protein is CASSLIRGANTEAFF. Full variable domain (remainder filled in from reference TRBV7-2 and TRBJ1-1): GAGVSQSPSNKVTEKGKDVELRCDPISGHTALYWYRQSLGQGLEFLIYFQGNSAPDKSGLPSDRFSAERTGGSVSTLTIQRTQQEDSAVYLCASSLIRGANTEAFFGQGTRLTVV.

The gene calls are TRBV19 and TRBJ1-2, with a tentative D call TRBD1 (5 bases). Germline assignment: CDR1 LNHDA and CDR2 SQIVND (reference sequence). CDR3 length: 13 amino acids. Trimming took 7 bases from V and 4 from J, leaving 13 bases between them. DNA for the CDR3: TGTGCCAGTACTGCGTTCGGGGGCTATGGCTACACCTTC. Translation: CASTAFGGYGYTF.

V usage is TRBV15 and J usage is TRBJ2-2; 7 bases fit TRBD2. This CDR3 contains 17 residues. V trimming: 3 bases; J trimming: 2 bases; junction bases outside the gene matches: 9. The germline gives CDR1 LNHNV, CDR2 YYDKDF (reference sequence). CDR3 in amino acids: CATSRGGLTSNTGELFF. DNA of the CDR3: TGTGCCACCAGCAGGGGAGGGCTAACTTCCAACACCGGGGAGCTGTTTTTT.